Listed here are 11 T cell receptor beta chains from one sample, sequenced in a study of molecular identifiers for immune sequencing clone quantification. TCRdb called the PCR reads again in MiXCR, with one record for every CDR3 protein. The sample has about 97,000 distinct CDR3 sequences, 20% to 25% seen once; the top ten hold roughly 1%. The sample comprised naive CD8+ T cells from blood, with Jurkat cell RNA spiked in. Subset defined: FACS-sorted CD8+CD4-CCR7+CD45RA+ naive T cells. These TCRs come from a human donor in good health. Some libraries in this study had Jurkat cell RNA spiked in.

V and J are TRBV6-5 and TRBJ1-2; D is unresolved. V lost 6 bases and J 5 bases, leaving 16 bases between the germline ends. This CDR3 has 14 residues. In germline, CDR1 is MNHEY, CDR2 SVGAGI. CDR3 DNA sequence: TGTGCCAGCAGGTTGGCGGCTGAGCTTTATGGCTACACCTTC. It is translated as CASRLAAELYGYTF.

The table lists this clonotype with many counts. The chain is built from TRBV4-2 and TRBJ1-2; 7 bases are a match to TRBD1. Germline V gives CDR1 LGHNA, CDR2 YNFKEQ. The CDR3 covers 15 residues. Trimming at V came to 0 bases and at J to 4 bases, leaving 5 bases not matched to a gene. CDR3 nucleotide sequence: TGTGCCAGCAGCCAAGAGACAGGGAGCGCCTATGGCTACACCTTC. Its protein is CASSQETGSAYGYTF.

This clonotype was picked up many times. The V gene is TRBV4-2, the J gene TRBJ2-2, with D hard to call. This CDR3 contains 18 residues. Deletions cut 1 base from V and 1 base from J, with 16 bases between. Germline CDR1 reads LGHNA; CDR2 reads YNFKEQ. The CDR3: CASSQALNNGGNTGELFF. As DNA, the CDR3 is TGTGCCAGCAGCCAAGCCCTCAACAACGGCGGGAACACCGGGGAGCTGTTTTTT.

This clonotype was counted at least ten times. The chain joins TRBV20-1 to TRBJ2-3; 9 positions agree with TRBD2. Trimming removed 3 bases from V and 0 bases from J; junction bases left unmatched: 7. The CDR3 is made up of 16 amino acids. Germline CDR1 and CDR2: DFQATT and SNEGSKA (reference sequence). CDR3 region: CSASSSGDISTDTQYF. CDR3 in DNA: TGCAGTGCTAGCTCTAGCGGGGATATCAGCACAGATACGCAGTATTTT.

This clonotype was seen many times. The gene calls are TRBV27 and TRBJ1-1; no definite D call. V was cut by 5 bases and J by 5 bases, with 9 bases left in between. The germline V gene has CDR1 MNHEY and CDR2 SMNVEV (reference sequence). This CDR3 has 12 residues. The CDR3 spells CASSPRGTEAFF. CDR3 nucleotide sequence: TGTGCCAGCAGTCCCCGGGGAACTGAAGCTTTCTTT.

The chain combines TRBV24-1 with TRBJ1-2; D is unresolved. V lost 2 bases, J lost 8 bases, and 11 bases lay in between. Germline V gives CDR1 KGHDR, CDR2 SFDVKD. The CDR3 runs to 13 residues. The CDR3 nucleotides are TGTGCCACCAGTGATTCCGGCCTCGGGGGCTACACCTTC. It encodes CATSDSGLGGYTF.

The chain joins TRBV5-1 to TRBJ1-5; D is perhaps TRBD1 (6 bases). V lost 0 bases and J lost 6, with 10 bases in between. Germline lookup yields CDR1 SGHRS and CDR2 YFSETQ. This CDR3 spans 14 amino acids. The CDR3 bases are TGCGCCAGCAGCTTGGGAACAGGGCCTCAGCCCCAGCATTTT. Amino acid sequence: CASSLGTGPQPQHF.

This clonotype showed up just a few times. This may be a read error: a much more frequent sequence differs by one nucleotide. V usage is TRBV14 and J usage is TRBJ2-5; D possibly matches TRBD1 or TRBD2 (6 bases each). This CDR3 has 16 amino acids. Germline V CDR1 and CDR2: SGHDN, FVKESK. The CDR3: CASSPPGWGAKEPQYF. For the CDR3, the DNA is TGTGCCAGCAGCCCCCCAGGGTGGGGGGCCAAAGAGCCCCAGTACTTC.

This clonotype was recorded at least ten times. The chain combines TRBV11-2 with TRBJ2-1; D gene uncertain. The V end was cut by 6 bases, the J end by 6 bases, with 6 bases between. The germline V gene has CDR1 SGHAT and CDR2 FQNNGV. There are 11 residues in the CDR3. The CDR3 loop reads CASSLTNEQFF. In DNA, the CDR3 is TGTGCCAGCAGTTTAACCAATGAGCAGTTCTTC. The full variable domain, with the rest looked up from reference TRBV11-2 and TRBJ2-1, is EAGVAQSPRYKIIEKRQSVAFWCNPISGHATLYWYQQILGQGPKLLIQFQNNGVVDDSQLPKDRFSAERLKGVDSTLKIQPAKLEDSAVYLCASSLTNEQFFGPGTRLTVL.

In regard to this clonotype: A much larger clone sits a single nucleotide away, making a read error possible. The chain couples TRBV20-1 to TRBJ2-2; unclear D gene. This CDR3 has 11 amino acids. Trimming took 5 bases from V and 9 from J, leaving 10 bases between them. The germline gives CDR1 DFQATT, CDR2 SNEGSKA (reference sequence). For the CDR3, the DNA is TGCAGTGCTGAGAGCGCCAGGGAGCTGTTTTTT. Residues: CSAESARELFF.

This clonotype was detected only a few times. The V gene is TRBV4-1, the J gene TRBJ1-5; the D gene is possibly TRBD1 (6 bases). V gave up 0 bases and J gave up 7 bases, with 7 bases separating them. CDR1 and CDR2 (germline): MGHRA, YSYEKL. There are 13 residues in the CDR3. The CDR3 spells CASSQDGGQPQHF. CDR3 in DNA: TGCGCCAGCAGCCAAGACGGGGGCCAGCCCCAGCATTTT.